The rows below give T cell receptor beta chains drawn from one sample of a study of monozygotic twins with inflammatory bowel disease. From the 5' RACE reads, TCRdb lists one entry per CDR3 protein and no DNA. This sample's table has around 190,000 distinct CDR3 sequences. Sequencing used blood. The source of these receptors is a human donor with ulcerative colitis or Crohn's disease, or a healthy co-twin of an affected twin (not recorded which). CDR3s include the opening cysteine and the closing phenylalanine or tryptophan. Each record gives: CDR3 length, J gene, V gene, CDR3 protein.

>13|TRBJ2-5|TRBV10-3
CAISSTGQETQYF
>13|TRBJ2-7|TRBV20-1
CSASLPAIDEQYF
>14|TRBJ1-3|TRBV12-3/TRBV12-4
CASRDRGPGNTIYF
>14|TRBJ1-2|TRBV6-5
CASSYVQGYHGYTF
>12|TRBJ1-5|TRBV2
CASSEANQPQHF
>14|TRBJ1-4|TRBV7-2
CASSLGGVYEKLFF
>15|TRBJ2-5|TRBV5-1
CASSLVSGVGETQYF
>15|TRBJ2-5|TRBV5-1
CASSLEGSREETQYF
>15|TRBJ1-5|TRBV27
CASSQGGSRQSLQHF
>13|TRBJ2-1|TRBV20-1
CSAIGTPYNEQFF
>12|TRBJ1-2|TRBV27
CASSSYSGGYTF
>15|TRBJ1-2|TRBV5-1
CASSFRTPGPYGYTF
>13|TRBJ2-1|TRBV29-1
CSIGGSSYNEQFF
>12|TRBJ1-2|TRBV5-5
CASSRDRDGYTF
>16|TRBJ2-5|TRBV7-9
CASSPGGGPFSETQYF
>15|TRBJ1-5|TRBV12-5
CASGPGDKLNQPQHF
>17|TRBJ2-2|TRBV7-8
CASSSLTGTGGPGELFF
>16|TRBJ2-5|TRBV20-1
CSARDPRPTHEETQYF
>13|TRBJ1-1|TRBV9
CASSVVMNTEAFF
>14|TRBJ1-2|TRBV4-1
CASSHADGGWGYTF
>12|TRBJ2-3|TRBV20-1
CSARGGADTQYF
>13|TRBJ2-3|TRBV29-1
CSGGGGGADTQYF
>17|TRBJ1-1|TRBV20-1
CSARDRYRGRINTEAFF
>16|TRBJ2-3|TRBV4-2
CASSHDLAGGGDTQYF
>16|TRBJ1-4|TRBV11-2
CASSKVVGGAEEKLFF
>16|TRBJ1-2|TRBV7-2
CASSPRGARGIGGYTF
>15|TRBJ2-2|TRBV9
CASSVGGISTGELFF
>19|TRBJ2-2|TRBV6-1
CASTEVPPAGWGNTGELFF
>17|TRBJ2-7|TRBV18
CASSPLGGGLGSYEQYF
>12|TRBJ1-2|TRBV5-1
CASSSRVGGYTF
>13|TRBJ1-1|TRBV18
CASSSLTSTEAFF
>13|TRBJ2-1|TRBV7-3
CASSLRWSGEQFF
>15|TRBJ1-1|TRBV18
CASSDQTGRATEAFF
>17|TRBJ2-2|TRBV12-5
CASGPSKGTTLTGELFF
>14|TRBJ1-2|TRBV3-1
CASSPRTGLVRYTF
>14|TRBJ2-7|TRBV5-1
CASSLSSTPYEQYF
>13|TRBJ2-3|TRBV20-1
CSAGGPGTDTQYF
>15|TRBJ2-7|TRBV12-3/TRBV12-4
CASSSEPGLPYEQYF
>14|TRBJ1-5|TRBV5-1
CASSSTPGDQPQHF
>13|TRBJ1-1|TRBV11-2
CASSFGRYGEAFF
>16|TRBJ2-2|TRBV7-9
CASSSTGDWLTGELFF
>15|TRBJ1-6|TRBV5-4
CASSLDLPGDSPLHF
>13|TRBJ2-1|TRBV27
CASSPRPYNEQFF
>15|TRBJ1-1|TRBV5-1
CASSLAGTSGTEAFF
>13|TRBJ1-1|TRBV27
CASSYRSTTEAFF
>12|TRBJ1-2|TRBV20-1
CSSNGATYGYTF
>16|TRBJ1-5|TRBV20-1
CSARSAGRNSNQPQHF
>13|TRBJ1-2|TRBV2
CASSDPGTDGYTF
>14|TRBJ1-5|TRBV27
CASSSHETNGAQHF
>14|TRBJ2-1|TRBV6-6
CASNPGLTYNEQFF
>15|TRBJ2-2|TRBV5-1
CASSAGLINTGELFF
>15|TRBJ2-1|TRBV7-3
CASSPVSGLGDEQFF
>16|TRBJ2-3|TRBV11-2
CASSLMSAGGSDTQYF
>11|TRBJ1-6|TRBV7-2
CASSFGSPLHF
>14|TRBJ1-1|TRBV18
CASSPGGLNTEAFF
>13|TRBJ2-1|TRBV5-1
CASRRGTAIGQFF
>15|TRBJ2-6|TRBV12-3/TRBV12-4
CASSSGGSGANVLTF
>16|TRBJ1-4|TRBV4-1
CASSRLGTAVSGKLFF
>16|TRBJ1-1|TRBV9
CASSAPFGRANTEAFF
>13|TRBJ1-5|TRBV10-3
CAIGTGSWQPQHF